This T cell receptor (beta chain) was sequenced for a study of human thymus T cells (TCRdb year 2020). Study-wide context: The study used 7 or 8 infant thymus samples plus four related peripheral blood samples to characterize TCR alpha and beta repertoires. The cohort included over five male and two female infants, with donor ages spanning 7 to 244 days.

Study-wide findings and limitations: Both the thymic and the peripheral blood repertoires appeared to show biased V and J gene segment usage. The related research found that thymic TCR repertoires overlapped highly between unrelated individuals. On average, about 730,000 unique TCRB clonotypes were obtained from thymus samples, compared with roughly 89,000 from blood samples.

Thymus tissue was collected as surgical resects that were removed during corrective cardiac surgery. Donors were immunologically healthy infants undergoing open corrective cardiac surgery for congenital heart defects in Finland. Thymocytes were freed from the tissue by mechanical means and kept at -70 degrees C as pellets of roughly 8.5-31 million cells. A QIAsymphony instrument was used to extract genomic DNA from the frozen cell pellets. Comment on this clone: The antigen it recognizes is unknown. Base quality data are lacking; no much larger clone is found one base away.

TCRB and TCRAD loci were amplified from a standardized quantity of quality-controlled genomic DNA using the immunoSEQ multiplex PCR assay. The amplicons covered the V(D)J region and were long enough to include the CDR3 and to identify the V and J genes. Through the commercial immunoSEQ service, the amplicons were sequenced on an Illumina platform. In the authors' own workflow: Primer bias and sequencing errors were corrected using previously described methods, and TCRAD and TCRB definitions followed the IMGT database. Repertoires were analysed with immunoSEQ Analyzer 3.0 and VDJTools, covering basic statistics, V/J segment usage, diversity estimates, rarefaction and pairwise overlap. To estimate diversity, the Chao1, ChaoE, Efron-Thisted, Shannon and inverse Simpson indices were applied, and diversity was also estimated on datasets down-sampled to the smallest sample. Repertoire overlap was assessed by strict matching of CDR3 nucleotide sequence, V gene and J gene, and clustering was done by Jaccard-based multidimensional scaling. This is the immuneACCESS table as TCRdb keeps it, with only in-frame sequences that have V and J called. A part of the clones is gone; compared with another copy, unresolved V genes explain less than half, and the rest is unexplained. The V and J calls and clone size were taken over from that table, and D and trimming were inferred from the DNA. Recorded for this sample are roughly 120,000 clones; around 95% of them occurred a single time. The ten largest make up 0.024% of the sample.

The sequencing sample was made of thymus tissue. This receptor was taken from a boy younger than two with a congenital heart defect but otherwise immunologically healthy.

The CDR3 here reads CASSEPGTADLNTEAFF. The DNA sequence is TGCGCCAGCAGTGAGCCCGGGACAGCCGATTTGAACACTGAAGCTTTCTTT. In this chain, TRBV10-1 is recombined with TRBJ1-1; 7 central nucleotides agree with TRBD1. Taken from the germline V gene (reference sequence), the CDR1 and CDR2 loops are WNHNN and SYGVQD. The cysteine opens and the phenylalanine closes a CDR3 of 17 amino acids. This entry keeps only the CDR3 DNA: 51 bases, framed from base 1. Ends trimmed: V by 2 bases, J by 0 bases; bases unmatched to a gene: 9.